One and the same sample provided the 5 T cell receptor beta chains below, sequenced in a study of T cells in localized non-small cell lung cancer. Some clones are missing from TCRdb's copy, which holds only in-frame ones; the method was immunoSEQ multiplex PCR. The sample lists 90,000 to 95,000 clones; approximately 91% were seen once. This material consisted of PBMCs, taken before any cancer treatment. The receptors were sampled from a woman aged 40-75 years with stage II squamous cell lung carcinoma.

The chain has TRBV7-9 and TRBJ1-1; D not resolved. V was cut by 2 bases and J by 2 bases, with 3 bases left in between. The CDR3 extends over 12 amino acids. CDR1 SEHNR and CDR2 FQNEAQ come from the germline V gene (reference sequence). The DNA of the CDR3 is TGTGCCAGCAGCTTAACCAACACTGAAGCTTTCTTT. Protein: CASSLTNTEAFF. Based on the CDR3 plus reference TRBV7-9 and TRBJ1-1, the full variable domain is DTGVSQNPRHKITKRGQNVTFRCDPISEHNRLYWYRQTLGQGPEFLTYFQNEAQLEKSRLLSDRFSAERPKGSFSTLEIQRTEQGDSAMYLCASSLTNTEAFFGQGTRLTVV.

The genes are TRBV5-4 and TRBJ1-2, with D tentatively TRBD1 (5 bases). CDR1 is SGHNT and CDR2 is YYREEE in the germline V gene (reference sequence). The V gene lost 2 bases and the J gene lost 8 bases, with 13 bases spanning the gap. This CDR3 comprises 13 residues. CDR3 sequence reads: CASSLWDSTGYTF. In DNA form, the CDR3 reads TGTGCCAGCAGCTTATGGGACTCGACGGGCTACACCTTC. Using reference TRBV5-4 and TRBJ1-2 for the parts outside the CDR3, the full variable domain is ETGVTQSPTHLIKTRGQQVTLRCSSQSGHNTVSWYQQALGQGPQFIFQYYREEENGRGNFPPRFSGLQFPNYSSELNVNALELDDSALYLCASSLWDSTGYTFGSGTRLTVV.

This chain joins TRBV7-2 and TRBJ2-3; 13 bases are shared with TRBD2. The V gene end was trimmed by 5 bases and the J gene end by 6 bases; junction bases not matched to a gene: 8. The germline V gene encodes CDR1 SGHTA and CDR2 FQGNSA. CDR3 length equals 16 residues. CDR3 amino acids: CASSSKGLAGLDTQYF. The DNA for the CDR3 is TGTGCCAGCAGCAGCAAGGGACTAGCGGGGCTTGATACGCAGTATTTT. The full variable domain, its missing parts supplied by reference TRBV7-2 and TRBJ2-3, is GAGVSQSPSNKVTEKGKDVELRCDPISGHTALYWYRQSLGQGLEFLIYFQGNSAPDKSGLPSDRFSAERTGGSVSTLTIQRTQQEDSAVYLCASSSKGLAGLDTQYFGPGTRLTVL.

This chain links TRBV11-2 with TRBJ1-6, with TRBD1 identical over 8 bases. The CDR3 contains 16 residues. Germline CDR1 is SGHAT and CDR2 is FQNNGV. J lost 14 bases, V lost 1 base, and 13 bases had no gene match. CDR3 nucleotides: TGTGCCAGCAGCTTAGGACAGGGGTACTTGGAGAAGTCCCTCCACTTT. The encoded protein is CASSLGQGYLEKSLHF.

The J gene is TRBJ1-2, the V gene TRBV6-1, with TRBD1 identical over 7 bases. Germline CDR1 is MNHNS and CDR2 is SASEGT. With V trimmed by 5 bases and J by 2 bases, 5 bases remained unmatched. This CDR3 region has 14 residues. The CDR3 nucleotides are TGTGCCAGCAGTCGGGACAGAGTCAACTATGGCTACACCTTC. Its protein is CASSRDRVNYGYTF.